This T cell receptor (beta chain) was documented in a study of OX40 agonist ivuxolimab in advanced cancers. The assay was immunoSEQ multiplex PCR, and TCRdb's table has in-frame clones only and misses some. In the table there are 74,000 or so clones, 85% to 95% of which are singletons. The length of the CDR3 is 12 residues. Trimming shortened V by 5 bases and J by 3 bases, and 4 bases separated the two germline ends. Per the germline V gene, CDR1 is SGHTA and CDR2 is FQGNSA. The clonotype comes from an adult with an advanced solid tumor such as melanoma, head and neck, liver or kidney cancer. The gene calls are TRBV7-2 and TRBJ2-2, with D unclear. The sequenced sample was CD4+ or CD8+ T cells sorted from blood, obtained in a trial of the OX40 agonist ivuxolimab. CDR3 DNA sequence: TGTGCCAGCAGCCAATACACCGGGGAGCTGTTTTTT. This gives the protein CASSQYTGELFF.